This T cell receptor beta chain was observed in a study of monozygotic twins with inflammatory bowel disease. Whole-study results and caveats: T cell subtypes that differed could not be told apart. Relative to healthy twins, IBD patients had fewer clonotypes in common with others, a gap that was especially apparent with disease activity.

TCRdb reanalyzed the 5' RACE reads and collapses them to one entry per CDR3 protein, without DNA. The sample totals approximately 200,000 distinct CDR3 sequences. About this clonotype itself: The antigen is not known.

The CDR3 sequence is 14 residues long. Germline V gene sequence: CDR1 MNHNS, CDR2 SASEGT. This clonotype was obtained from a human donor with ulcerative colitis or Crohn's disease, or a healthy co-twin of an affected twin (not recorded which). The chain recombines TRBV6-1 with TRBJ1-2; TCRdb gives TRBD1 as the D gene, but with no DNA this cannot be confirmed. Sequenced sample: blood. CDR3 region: CASSRQGSNYGYTF.